This TCR beta chain comes out of a study of T cell responses to AZD1222 COVID-19 vaccine. Trimming pared 0 bases from V and 5 bases from J, leaving 5 bases between. Germline V gene lookup returns CDR1 SGHRS and CDR2 YFSETQ. The CDR3 covers 12 residues. This clone turned up a few times. This sample includes further DNA sequences coding for the same CDR3. Libraries were prepared by immunoSEQ multiplex PCR; TCRdb keeps only in-frame clonotypes and omits some of them. Of roughly 150,000 clones in the sample, approximately 90% were seen once. This clonotype originated in an adult who received the AZD1222 COVID-19 vaccine. The chain has TRBV5-1 and TRBJ1-1; D uncertain. Here the sequenced sample was peripheral blood, taken 28 days after the second AZD1222 dose. The CDR3 DNA reads TGCGCCAGCAGCTTGGGGAGGACTGAAGCTTTCTTT. This gives the protein CASSLGRTEAFF.